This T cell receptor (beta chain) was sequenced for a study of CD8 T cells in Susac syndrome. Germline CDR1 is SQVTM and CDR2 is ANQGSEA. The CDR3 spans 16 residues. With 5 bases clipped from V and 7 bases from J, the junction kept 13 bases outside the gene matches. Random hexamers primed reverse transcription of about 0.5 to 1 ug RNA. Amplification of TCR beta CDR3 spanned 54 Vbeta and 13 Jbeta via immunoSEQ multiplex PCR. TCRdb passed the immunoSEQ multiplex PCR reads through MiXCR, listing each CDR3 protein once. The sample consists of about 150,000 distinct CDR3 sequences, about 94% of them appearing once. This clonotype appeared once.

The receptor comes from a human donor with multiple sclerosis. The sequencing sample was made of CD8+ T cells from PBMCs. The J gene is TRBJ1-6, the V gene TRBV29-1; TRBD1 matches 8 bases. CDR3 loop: CSVTFETGGLNSPLHF. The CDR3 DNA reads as TGCAGCGTTACTTTTGAAACAGGGGGTCTGAATTCACCCCTCCACTTT.